These T cell receptor beta chains were read from a single sample in a study of T cell repertoires in cytomegalovirus infection. Using its own MiXCR run on the reads, TCRdb lists one record per CDR3 protein. Here the sample spans about 500,000 distinct CDR3 sequences, about 33% being singletons. No antigen has been identified for these receptors. The sequenced sample was cultured PBMCs, obtained from culture after CMV antigen stimulation. The receptors here all came from a human donor in good health (CMV status not recorded). Some clones in this sample may be carry-over from other donors' samples. The CDR3 runs from the conserved cysteine through the conserved F or W. The D gene is left open where the match is weak. Clone size is not always given. Where it is, it says once, few, many or a class for expanded clones.

J gene,V gene,clone size,D gene,CDR3 DNA,CDR3 protein
TRBJ2-7,TRBV4-3,few,.,TGCGCCAGCAGCCAAGGATCTACCGGGAGTTCTTACGAGCAGTACTTC,CASSQGSTGSSYEQYF
TRBJ2-1,TRBV20-1,.,TRBD2,TGCAGTGCTAGAGATAGAAGCGGGAGACTTTCGGTAGATGAGCAGTTCTTC,CSARDRSGRLSVDEQFF
TRBJ2-5,TRBV7-2,many,.,TGTGCCAGCAGCTTCAGTCACAACCAAGAGACCCAGTACTTC,CASSFSHNQETQYF
TRBJ2-1,TRBV7-6,many,TRBD2,TGTGCCAGCAGCTTAGGCGGACTAGCCCTGAACTCCTACAATGAGCAGTTCTTC,CASSLGGLALNSYNEQFF
TRBJ1-5,TRBV13,.,.,TGTGCCAGCAGCTTTAGTGTGACAGGCAATCAGCCCCAGCATTTT,CASSFSVTGNQPQHF
TRBJ2-1,TRBV20-1,.,TRBD1,TGCAGTGCTACCGGGACAGGGCCCTACAATGAGCAGTTCTTC,CSATGTGPYNEQFF
TRBJ1-2,TRBV19,.,.,TGTGCCAGTAGCCCGCAGTCGTATGGGTATGGCTACACCTTC,CASSPQSYGYGYTF
TRBJ1-2,TRBV7-2,.,TRBD1,TGTGCCAGCAGCCCACTCAGGGGGAACGGCTACACCTTC,CASSPLRGNGYTF
TRBJ1-1,TRBV12-3/TRBV12-4,few,.,TGTGCCAGCAGTCCCGTTGTATCTCGGAACACTGAAGCTTTCTTT,CASSPVVSRNTEAFF
TRBJ2-2,TRBV20-1,.,TRBD1,TGCAGTGCTAGTGGGGACAGGGGACATAGGGGGGGCACCGGGGAGCTGTTTTTT,CSASGDRGHRGGTGELFF
TRBJ2-3,TRBV7-9,.,TRBD2,TGTGCCAGCAGCTTACCCCTAGCGGGCGACTCCACAGATACGCAGTATTTT,CASSLPLAGDSTDTQYF
TRBJ2-5,TRBV7-2,few,.,TGTGCCAGCAGCTTATATCTATCAGCCAGGGAACAAGAGACCCAGTACTTC,CASSLYLSAREQETQYF
TRBJ1-2,TRBV30,.,.,TGTGCCTGGAACAGATACAAAGGCTACACCTTC,CAWNRYKGYTF
TRBJ1-2,TRBV7-2,many,.,TGTGCCAGCAGCTTAGGGCAGGGGAACCCCTTTAACTATGGCTACACCTTC,CASSLGQGNPFNYGYTF
TRBJ2-3,TRBV10-3,few,.,TGTGCCAGCAACATAGCGGAAGACACAGATACGCAGTATTTT,CASNIAEDTDTQYF
TRBJ2-1,TRBV19,.,.,TGTGCCAGTAGTATAGACCTAGCCAACAATGAGCAGTTCTTC,CASSIDLANNEQFF
TRBJ2-5,TRBV5-4,few,TRBD1,TGTGCCAGCAGCTTGCCCGGGACAGGGGGCTCAACGGCCCAGTACTTC,CASSLPGTGGSTAQYF
TRBJ1-2,TRBV28,.,.,TGTGCCAGCAGTTTATCCCCGCCCTTGAAGGGCTACACCTTC,CASSLSPPLKGYTF
TRBJ2-7,TRBV24-1,few,.,TGTGCCACCAGTGATACCGGGACTGACTCCTACGAGCAGTACTTC,CATSDTGTDSYEQYF
TRBJ2-1,TRBV9,few,TRBD2,TGTGCCAGCAGCGCGCGGGAGAGGACCTACAATGAGCAGTTCTTC,CASSARERTYNEQFF
TRBJ1-1,TRBV5-5,few,TRBD1,TGTACCACCTCGGGACAGATGAACACTGAAGCTTTCTTT,CTTSGQMNTEAFF
TRBJ2-3,TRBV12-3/TRBV12-4,few,.,TGTGCCAGCAGTCAAAGGGAAGATACGCAGTATTTT,CASSQREDTQYF
TRBJ1-6,TRBV20-1,.,.,TGCAGTGCTAGTGGAAGGGATTCACCCCTCCACTTT,CSASGRDSPLHF
TRBJ2-1,TRBV24-1,few,TRBD2,TGTGCCACCAGTCCTAGCGGGGGAATCCCCTACAATGAGCAGTTCTTC,CATSPSGGIPYNEQFF
TRBJ1-3,TRBV6-1,.,.,TGTGCCAGCAGTGACTCTGGAAACACCATATATTTT,CASSDSGNTIYF
TRBJ2-5,TRBV20-1,.,TRBD2,TGCAGTGCTAGCTGGACTAGCTCTCGGGAGACCCAGTACTTC,CSASWTSSRETQYF